The clone carrying this T cell receptor (beta chain) has a handful of counts. The target antigen is unknown. These data belong to a study of beta chain features in type 1 diabetes. Study summary: Patients and healthy donors were similar in age, gender and cell yields. Investigators examined approximately 100,000,000 sorted cells across all samples.

Whole-study findings and limits: Among patients with Type 1 diabetes, TCRB CDR3s were moderately but significantly shorter in every one of the four CD4+ subsets.

V was clipped by 3 bases and J by 7 bases, with 15 bases between them. This CDR3 has 15 amino acids. CDR1 KGHSH and CDR2 LQKENI come from the germline V gene. The entirety of the isolated RNA underwent reverse transcription, so expressed TCRB transcripts were sequenced. Profiled with immunoSEQ multiplex PCR; TCRdb holds only in-frame clones, not every one. The sample contains about 660,000 clones, over 12% of which appear only once. This rearrangement joins TRBV18 to TRBJ2-2; D is tentatively TRBD1 or TRBD2 (5 bases each). The material sequenced was naive CD4+ T cells from blood. This clonotype originated in a man aged 18 to 30 with type 1 diabetes. The CDR3 sequence is CASSPRTGTNGELFF. The CDR3 coding sequence is TGTGCCAGCTCACCGAGGACGGGGACCAACGGGGAGCTGTTTTTT.